Reported below is one T cell receptor (beta chain). Antigen: not known. PCR involved 60 Vbeta and 13 Jbeta primers. Measured with immunoSEQ multiplex PCR; TCRdb has only the in-frame clones, and not every one. The top ten hold around 7.4% of the sample, which has some 89,000 clones, 85% seen once. The data were taken from a study of cytomegalovirus exposure and HLA in healthy donors. Points from the study as a whole: There were some public TCRs occurring in many donors, but most TCR sequences were rare. It was reported that TCR beta sequences correctly inferred the HLA-A and HLA-B alleles for most subjects. The study labeled fewer than 200 TCR beta chains cytomegalovirus-associated.

Sequencing was performed on PBMCs. The TCR sequence derives from a man in his forties in good health and CMV-seropositive.

CDR3 sequence (DNA): TGTGCCAGCAGCTTAGTGGACAGAGGAGGTGGTGAGCAGTTCTTC. Its translation: CASSLVDRGGGEQFF. J is TRBJ2-1 and V is TRBV5-4, with a possible D match to TRBD1 (6 bases). The CDR3 length is 15 residues. Germline V gene lookup returns CDR1 SGHNT and CDR2 YYREEE (reference sequence). V was shortened by 2 bases and J by 9 bases, with 18 bases between the two germline ends.